The sample holds a few counts of the clone carrying this T cell receptor (beta chain). The data derive from a study of response to subunit inactivated influenza vaccine. TCRdb fed the RT-PCR reads into MiXCR, producing one record per CDR3 protein. This sample has hundreds of thousands of distinct CDR3 sequences, with roughly 13% found just once. The CDR3 consists of 15 residues. Germline-derived CDR1 and CDR2 are DFQATT and SNEGSKA (reference sequence). Trimming shortened V by 0 bases and J by 7 bases, and 19 bases separated the two germline ends. Sample: PBMCs from blood, taken about 40 days after vaccination. The clonotype was recovered from a man aged 45-60 years who received an inactivated influenza vaccine. V usage is TRBV20-1 and J usage is TRBJ2-7, with D unresolved. The CDR3 protein is CSARDSSQPASEQYF. In DNA form, the CDR3 reads TGCAGTGCTAGAGATTCGTCTCAACCCGCCTCGGAGCAGTACTTC.